The 5 T cell receptor beta chains in this list originate from one sample, sequenced in a study of blood T cells in healthy people across ages. Sample-barcoded 5' priming and a J-beta primer mix drove a second PCR of roughly 6 to 12 cycles. Via MiXCR, TCRdb re-called the 5' RACE reads, giving one row per CDR3 protein. The sample yields more than 1,400,000 distinct CDR3 sequences, around two fifths seen once. The sample consisted of blood. These receptors originate from a woman between 18 and 30 years old in good health.

Remarks on this clonotype: Lacking the conserved final phenylalanine or tryptophan, this CDR3 likely reflects a read error. The chain combines TRBV20-1 with TRBJ1-6; D gene unclear. The CDR3 spans 15 residues. Germline V gene data show CDR1 as DFQATT and CDR2 as SNEGSKA (reference sequence). The V end lost 1 base, the J end lost 8 bases, and 15 bases lay between the germline ends. The CDR3 loop reads CSARGSLSADSPLHY. The CDR3 region has the DNA TGCAGTGCTAGAGGGTCGCTAAGCGCTGATTCACCCCTCCACTAT.

This sequence joins TRBV4-1 and TRBJ1-6; D is uncertain. Germline V gene data show CDR1 as MGHRA and CDR2 as YSYEKL. The CDR3 has 16 residues. V dropped 1 base and J dropped 4 bases, with 11 bases sitting between them. The CDR3 sequence: CASSQGGAGYNSPLHF. The DNA of the CDR3 is TGCGCCAGCAGCCAAGGGGGAGCCGGTTATAATTCACCCCTCCACTTT.

The chain is built from TRBV6-6 and TRBJ2-3; TRBD1 agrees at 9 bases. V lost 4 bases and J lost 4; bases outside the gene matches: 6. Germline CDR1 MNHNY, CDR2 SVGAGI (reference sequence). CDR3 length: 15 amino acids. The CDR3, as DNA: TGTGCCAGCAGTTGGGGACAGGGAAGGGCAGATACGCAGTATTTT. It specifies CASSWGQGRADTQYF.

The chain carries TRBV12-5 and TRBJ1-1; unclear D gene. V was shortened by 6 bases and J by 7 bases, with 12 bases between the two germline ends. The CDR3 runs to 12 residues. In germline, CDR1 is LGHNT, CDR2 FRNRAP. The chain's CDR3 is CASGDRVNEAFF. CDR3 DNA: TGTGCTAGTGGAGATAGGGTAAATGAAGCTTTCTTT.

V and J are TRBV19 and TRBJ1-2; TRBD1 matches 7 bases. Germline V CDR1 and CDR2: LNHDA, SQIVND (reference sequence). The CDR3 spans 13 residues. Trimming cost V 3 bases and J 8 bases; bases outside gene matches: 6. The CDR3 coding sequence is TGTGCCAGTAGTATTGGCCAGGGGGACGGCTACACCTTC. Translated, it gives CASSIGQGDGYTF.